This T cell receptor beta chain was sequenced in a study of human T cells and chemical hapten exposure. As regards this clonotype: Its antigen remains unidentified.

From the RACE reads, TCRdb called clonotypes with MiXCR, one entry per CDR3 protein. Among 180,000 or so distinct CDR3 sequences listed, under 35% were seen once. The study's findings and limits: Expanded TCRs formed significantly more large CDR3 similarity clusters than controls.

J lost 8 bases, V lost 2 bases, and 6 bases had no gene match. This CDR3 spans 15 amino acids. CDR1 and CDR2 from the germline V gene are KGHDR and SFDVKD. As for time point: pre-sensitization, week 0. Treatment given: therapeutic diphenylcyclopropenone sensitization with weekly scalp DPC. The origin of this receptor is a woman aged 25 to 39 with alopecia areata. Some clones in this sample may be carry-over from other donors' samples. This specimen consisted of whole blood, obtained in connection with sensitization to the hapten diphenylcyclopropenone (DPC). The rearrangement links TRBV24-1 to TRBJ1-4, with 8 bases aligning to TRBD1. CDR3 bases: TGTGCCACCAGTGATTCCGACAGGGGAGGCGAAAAACTGTTTTTT. This gives the protein CATSDSDRGGEKLFF.